Below, one TCR beta chain is given with its context. The data belong to a study of shared clonotypes between healthy human individuals. Across the whole study: Each donor's CD8 memory used one plate, CD8 naive two, each CD4 subset three.

The CDR3 contains 15 residues. The V and J ends lost 6 bases and 4 bases respectively, with 16 bases between them. Germline assignment: CDR1 MNHEY and CDR2 SVGAGI. Only in-frame clones appear in the TCRdb table, and some are missing; sequencing was by immunoSEQ multiplex PCR. The sample includes about 980,000 clones, 60% to 85% of them seen just once. Naive CD45RA+ and memory CD45RA-negative subsets were split from CD4+ cells. This sequence originates from a man in his late teens or twenties in good health. Material for sequencing was memory CD4+ T cells sorted from blood. The subset here: CD45RA-negative fraction. The V gene is TRBV6-5, the J gene TRBJ1-3; D gene uncertain. The CDR3, as DNA: TGTGCCAGCAGACCTAGCAGGATGCCCGGAAACACCATATATTTT. This gives the protein CASRPSRMPGNTIYF.